This T cell receptor beta chain was sequenced for a study of technical replicates of blood from several donors. Trimming pared 2 bases from V and 3 bases from J, leaving 10 bases between. The germline gives CDR1 SGHVS, CDR2 FQNEAQ. This CDR3 contains 14 residues. The method was immunoSEQ multiplex PCR; TCRdb's version includes in-frame clones alone and lacks a portion of them. The data contain approximately 82,000 clones, 85% to 95% of them singletons. The sample taken for sequencing was T cells isolated from PBMCs. This chain connects TRBV7-8 to TRBJ1-2; D ambiguous. This clonotype was obtained from a human donor in good health. The CDR3: CASSLLAGDYGYTF. Written as DNA, the CDR3 is TGTGCCAGCAGCTTACTAGCTGGGGACTATGGCTACACCTTC.